The subject of this entry is one T cell receptor (beta chain). These data originate in a study of cytomegalovirus exposure and HLA in healthy donors. The PCR used 60 Vbeta and 13 Jbeta primers. The protocol was immunoSEQ multiplex PCR, while the TCRdb copy is restricted to in-frame clones and leaves out a portion. The table shows 150,000 to 200,000 clones, with approximately 71% occurring only once. This CDR3 comprises 17 residues. The chain combines TRBV21-1 with TRBJ2-6; TRBD1, the table's D call, lacks a check against the DNA. TRBV21-1 is shown as a pseudogene. The origin of this receptor is a male donor in good health and CMV-seronegative. The sample taken for sequencing was PBMCs. Written as DNA, the CDR3 is TGTGCCAGCAGCAAAGAAGGGACAGGATCTGGGGCCAACGTCCTGACTTTC. This encodes CASSKEGTGSGANVLTF.